The 28 T cell receptor beta chains reported below all come from one sample, sequenced in a study of STAT5B mutations in CD4+ large granular lymphocyte leukemia. Libraries were prepared by immunoSEQ multiplex PCR; TCRdb keeps only in-frame clonotypes and omits some of them. The repertoire holds more than 7,500 clones, just under 85% seen once, with about 64% in the top ten. Sequencing input: PBMCs. All receptors come from a man in his fifties or sixties with CD4+ T-cell large granular lymphocyte leukemia.

This chain joins TRBV28 and TRBJ2-3; TRBD2 aligns across 9 bases. CDR1 and CDR2 (germline): MDHEN, SYDVKM. After removal of 6 bases from V and 0 bases from J, the junction contained 4 bases not matched to a gene. The CDR3 covers 15 residues. The CDR3 DNA reads TGTGCCAGCAGCCCACTAGCGGGCAGCACAGATACGCAGTATTTT. As protein: CASSPLAGSTDTQYF.

This clone was picked up one time. V is TRBV28 and J is TRBJ2-7, with D possibly TRBD1 on 5 matching bases. Germline CDR1 and CDR2: MDHEN and SYDVKM. V shed 0 bases and J shed 6 bases, with 9 bases lying between them. The CDR3 spans 13 residues. CDR3 coding DNA: TGTGCCAGCAGTTTATGGGGAAGGGGCGAGCAGTACTTC. Its translation: CASSLWGRGEQYF.

This clone has a single count. The rearrangement uses TRBV27 and TRBJ1-2; 11 bases align to TRBD1. V was pared by 6 bases and J by 3 bases, with 3 bases of the junction left unmatched. The CDR3 has 14 residues. CDR1 is MNHEY, CDR2 SMNVEV, per germline (reference sequence). CDR3 residues: CASSPGQGDYGYTF. The CDR3, as DNA: TGTGCCAGCAGCCCGGGACAGGGGGACTATGGCTACACCTTC.

The chain employs TRBV18 and TRBJ2-3; D not certain. The V end lost 1 base, the J end lost 0 bases, and 8 bases lay between the germline ends. The CDR3 loop spans 15 amino acids. Germline V lookup: CDR1 KGHSH, CDR2 LQKENI. The CDR3 reads CASSPRVPSTDTQYF. Here the CDR3 DNA reads TGTGCCAGCTCACCACGAGTACCGAGCACAGATACGCAGTATTTT.

This rearrangement joins TRBV28 to TRBJ2-7; D not certain. The CDR3 covers 13 residues. The V end lost 8 bases, the J end lost 2 bases, and 13 bases lay between the germline ends. Germline lookup yields CDR1 MDHEN and CDR2 SYDVKM. The CDR3 DNA is TGTGCCAGCGGTGACACCACTACCTACGAGCAGTACTTC. This sequence encodes CASGDTTTYEQYF.

The chain uses TRBV30 and TRBJ1-4; 9 nucleotides match TRBD1. Germline loops: CDR1 GTSNPN, CDR2 SVGIG (reference sequence). The CDR3 covers 14 residues. V lost 5 bases to trimming and J lost 5 bases; unmatched junction nucleotides: 6. CDR3 sequence: CAWGLGTGNEKLFF. For the CDR3, the DNA is TGTGCCTGGGGCCTCGGGACAGGGAATGAAAAACTGTTTTTT.

This clone has only one observation. The chain combines TRBV11-2 with TRBJ2-6; a weak D match, TRBD2 (5 bases). This CDR3 comprises 16 residues. The V end lost 3 bases, the J end lost 0 bases, and 9 bases lay between the germline ends. Germline V CDR1 and CDR2: SGHAT, FQNNGV. DNA for the CDR3: TGTGCCAGCAGCTTCGGGGAGAGCTCTGGGGCCAACGTCCTGACTTTC. This codes for CASSFGESSGANVLTF.

The chain recombines TRBV7-6 with TRBJ1-5; D not certain. CDR1 and CDR2 from the germline V gene are SGHVS and FNYEAQ. V lost 1 base, J lost 3 bases, and 13 bases lay in between. The CDR3 spans 16 residues. DNA of the CDR3: TGTGCCAGCAGCTTAGACGGACGGAGCTACAATCAGCCCCAGCATTTT. It codes for CASSLDGRSYNQPQHF.

CDR3 loop: CASSQAGGKNEQYF. CDR3 nucleotides: TGCGCCAGCAGCCAAGCCGGGGGGAAAAACGAGCAGTACTTC. The rearrangement uses TRBV4-1 and TRBJ2-7; 7 bases are shared with TRBD2. Per the germline V gene, CDR1 is MGHRA and CDR2 is YSYEKL. The length of the CDR3 is 14 residues. The J segment lost 5 bases and the V segment lost 1 base, leaving 5 bases of the junction unmatched.

The gene calls are TRBV6-5 and TRBJ2-5; weak D call: TRBD1 (6 bases). The V and J ends lost 3 bases and 5 bases respectively, with 16 bases between them. CDR3 length: 15 amino acids. Germline loops: CDR1 MNHEY, CDR2 SVGAGI. CDR3 residues: CASSYGRGSPETQYF. CDR3 sequence (DNA): TGTGCCAGCAGTTATGGCAGGGGATCACCCGAGACCCAGTACTTC.

This sequence joins TRBV7-2 and TRBJ1-1; 8 bases map to TRBD1. The CDR3 covers 16 residues. With V trimmed by 2 bases and J by 1 base, 6 bases remained unmatched. The germline CDR1 and CDR2 sequences are SGHTA and FQGNSA. CDR3 sequence: CASSLKRTGPNTEAFF. As DNA, the CDR3 is TGTGCCAGCAGCTTAAAAAGGACAGGGCCGAACACTGAAGCTTTCTTT. Supplemented by reference TRBV7-2 and TRBJ1-1, the full variable domain reads GAGVSQSPSNKVTEKGKDVELRCDPISGHTALYWYRQSLGQGLEFLIYFQGNSAPDKSGLPSDRFSAERTGGSVSTLTIQRTQQEDSAVYLCASSLKRTGPNTEAFFGQGTRLTVV.

The gene calls are TRBV7-3 and TRBJ2-3, with TRBD2 matching over 8 bases. Germline V gene sequence: CDR1 SGHTA, CDR2 FQGTGA. With V trimmed by 4 bases and J by 2 bases, 5 bases remained unmatched. The CDR3 is 15 residues long. CDR3 loop: CASSSLAGTTDTQYF. The CDR3 bases are TGTGCCAGCAGCTCCTTAGCGGGAACCACAGATACGCAGTATTTT. Filled out from reference TRBV7-3 and TRBJ2-3, the complete variable domain reads GAGVSQTPSNKVTEKGKYVELRCDPISGHTALYWYRQSLGQGPEFLIYFQGTGAADDSGLPNDRFFAVRPEGSVSTLKIQRTERGDSAVYLCASSSLAGTTDTQYFGPGTRLTVL.

The rearrangement joins TRBV5-1 to TRBJ1-2; the D is unclear. The CDR3 is 13 amino acids. With 5 bases removed from V and 5 bases from J, the gap between germline ends came to 13 bases. Germline V gene data show CDR1 as SGHRS and CDR2 as YFSETQ. This CDR3 is CASRFADGYGYTF. DNA for the CDR3: TGCGCCAGCAGATTCGCGGACGGTTATGGCTACACCTTC. Full variable domain (missing parts from reference TRBV5-1 and TRBJ1-2): KAGVTQTPRYLIKTRGQQVTLSCSPISGHRSVSWYQQTPGQGLQFLFEYFSETQRNKGNFPGRFSGRQFSNSRSEMNVSTLELGDSALYLCASRFADGYGYTFGSGTRLTVV.

The chain is built from TRBV28 and TRBJ2-7; TRBD2 agrees at 8 bases. The germline CDR1 and CDR2 sequences are MDHEN and SYDVKM. The CDR3 spans 17 residues. Trimming at V came to 8 bases and at J to 1 base, leaving 16 bases not matched to a gene. The CDR3 protein is CASFYRGREVRSYEQYF. DNA for the CDR3: TGTGCCAGCTTCTATCGAGGGCGGGAGGTCAGGTCCTACGAGCAGTACTTC.

With regard to this clone: Mismatch with germline at one junction end may stem from a read error. This rearrangement joins TRBV7-7 to TRBJ2-7, with 7 bases fitting TRBD2. Germline CDR1 SSHAT, CDR2 FNYEAQ (reference sequence). This CDR3 is 15 amino acids long. The CDR3, as DNA: TGTGCTAGCAGCTGGCGGGAGAGATTATCCTACGAGCAGTACTTC. As protein: CASSWRERLSYEQYF.

J is TRBJ1-4 and V is TRBV28; D perhaps matches TRBD1 (6 bases). The CDR3 contains 14 residues. Trimming took 6 bases from V and 5 from J, leaving 13 bases between them. Germline V gene lookup returns CDR1 MDHEN and CDR2 SYDVKM. The CDR3: CASRRGGVNEKLFF. In DNA form, the CDR3 reads TGTGCCAGCAGAAGAGGGGGTGTGAATGAAAAACTGTTTTTT.

V gene TRBV5-6 combines with J gene TRBJ1-1, with unresolved D. The CDR3 is made up of 13 amino acids. Trimming cost V 1 base and J 8 bases, with 12 bases left between them. Per germline, CDR1 SGHDT and CDR2 YYEEEE. CDR3 nucleotide sequence: TGTGCCAGCAGCTTGCAGTTGGCAGCCGAAGCTTTCTTT. This sequence encodes CASSLQLAAEAFF. Supplemented by reference TRBV5-6 and TRBJ1-1, the full variable domain reads DAGVTQSPTHLIKTRGQQVTLRCSPKSGHDTVSWYQQALGQGPQFIFQYYEEEERQRGNFPDRFSGHQFPNYSSELNVNALLLGDSALYLCASSLQLAAEAFFGQGTRLTVV.

The CDR3 bases are TGTGCCACCAGCAGAGACCCCAGGGAGTCGAGCAATCAGCCCCAGCATTTT. Amino acid sequence: CATSRDPRESSNQPQHF. The chain is built from TRBV15 and TRBJ1-5; tentatively, D is TRBD1 (5 bases). V lost 0 bases to trimming and J lost 1 base, with 13 bases between them. This CDR3 spans 17 amino acids. CDR1 is LNHNV and CDR2 is YYDKDF in the germline V gene (reference sequence).

The chain has TRBV11-2 and TRBJ1-1; D uncertain. The CDR3 sequence is 15 residues long. Germline lookup yields CDR1 SGHAT and CDR2 FQNNGV. Trimming left V 8 bases short and J 0 bases short, with 16 bases between. In DNA form, the CDR3 reads TGTGCCAGCCGGCTCCGCCTCCAGGTGAACACTGAAGCTTTCTTT. Residues: CASRLRLQVNTEAFF. Supplemented by reference TRBV11-2 and TRBJ1-1, the full variable domain reads EAGVAQSPRYKIIEKRQSVAFWCNPISGHATLYWYQQILGQGPKLLIQFQNNGVVDDSQLPKDRFSAERLKGVDSTLKIQPAKLEDSAVYLCASRLRLQVNTEAFFGQGTRLTVV.

The chain links TRBV4-1 to TRBJ2-3; possibly TRBD1 or TRBD2 for D (6 bases each). CDR3 size: 14 residues. V dropped 3 bases and J dropped 5 bases, with 12 bases sitting between them. Germline lookup yields CDR1 MGHRA and CDR2 YSYEKL. This chain's CDR3 is CASSQEGVRDTQYF. In nucleotides, the CDR3 is TGCGCCAGCAGCCAGGAGGGGGTTAGAGATACGCAGTATTTT.

Concerning this clone: Additional DNA sequences in this sample encode the identical CDR3. This chain joins TRBV5-1 and TRBJ2-7; 11 bases match TRBD2. V was clipped by 4 bases and J by 2 bases; unmatched bases: 5. The CDR3 is 15 residues long. Germline V gene sequence: CDR1 SGHRS, CDR2 YFSETQ. CDR3 residues: CASSPLAGGPYEQYF. In nucleotides, the CDR3 is TGCGCCAGCAGCCCCCTAGCGGGGGGACCCTACGAGCAGTACTTC.

J is TRBJ1-1 and V is TRBV16, with 9 bases aligning to TRBD1. CDR1 and CDR2 (germline): KGHSY, FQNENV. There are 15 residues in the CDR3. V gave up 2 bases and J gave up 10 bases; unmatched junction bases: 11. The CDR3 loop reads CASSQTLAGQGVAFF. The CDR3 DNA reads TGTGCCAGCAGCCAAACCCTTGCGGGACAGGGTGTAGCTTTCTTT.

The rearrangement joins TRBV7-2 to TRBJ1-2; D is uncertain. Trimming cost V 5 bases and J 2 bases, with 9 bases left between them. The CDR3 extends over 13 amino acids. Germline CDR1 reads SGHTA; CDR2 reads FQGNSA. The CDR3 nucleotides are TGTGCCAGCAGCCCTCCGACAAACTATGGCTACACCTTC. The encoded protein is CASSPPTNYGYTF.

CDR3 coding DNA: TGTGCCACCAAGGCCCCGGGACAGGGGAATCCCCAGCATTTT. This gives the protein CATKAPGQGNPQHF. This chain connects TRBV15 to TRBJ1-5, with 10 positions matching TRBD1. Germline values: CDR1 LNHNV, CDR2 YYDKDF (reference sequence). V dropped 7 bases and J dropped 10; count of bases not matched to a gene: 10. The length of the CDR3 is 14 residues.

The V gene is TRBV10-2, the J gene TRBJ2-1; 16 bases match TRBD2. Germline CDR1 WSHSY, CDR2 SAAADI. The CDR3 extends over 16 amino acids. J was trimmed by 2 bases and V by 8 bases; bases with no gene match: 3. CDR3 loop: CASGGTSGGAYNEQFF. The CDR3 nucleotides are TGCGCCAGCGGGGGGACTAGCGGGGGGGCCTACAATGAGCAGTTCTTC.

This clone was seen just once. The rearrangement uses TRBV6-6 and TRBJ2-3, with 8 bases fitting TRBD1. V dropped 11 bases and J dropped 5; count of bases not matched to a gene: 6. Germline lookup yields CDR1 MNHNY and CDR2 SVGAGI (reference sequence). The length of the CDR3 is 12 residues. The CDR3 DNA reads TGTGCCGGACAGGGAGGAGGAGATACGCAGTATTTT. It codes for CAGQGGGDTQYF.

The rearrangement joins TRBV10-3 to TRBJ1-4; possibly TRBD1 for D (5 bases). V gave up 7 bases and J gave up 6 bases, with 18 bases separating them. The CDR3 covers 15 residues. The germline gives CDR1 ENHRY, CDR2 SYGVKD. DNA of the CDR3: TGTGCCATCAAAGCCACCGGGACCAGGGATGAAAAACTGTTTTTT. Translated: CAIKATGTRDEKLFF.

The V and J genes are TRBV5-6 and TRBJ2-4; D is ambiguous. Germline loops: CDR1 SGHDT, CDR2 YYEEEE. V gave up 2 bases and J gave up 8 bases, with 20 bases separating them. The CDR3 is 16 amino acids. CDR3 in amino acids: CASSLSFGPERDIQYF. The CDR3 nucleotides are TGTGCCAGCAGCTTAAGTTTCGGCCCAGAAAGGGACATTCAGTACTTC. Using reference TRBV5-6 and TRBJ2-4 for the parts outside the CDR3, the full variable domain is DAGVTQSPTHLIKTRGQQVTLRCSPKSGHDTVSWYQQALGQGPQFIFQYYEEEERQRGNFPDRFSGHQFPNYSSELNVNALLLGDSALYLCASSLSFGPERDIQYFGAGTRLSVL.